This T cell receptor beta chain comes out of a study of blood T cell repertoires in COVID-19. Study-level information: Spain, Italy and the United States supplied samples that represented acute and convalescent COVID-19. Sources were T cells, B-cell-depleted T cells, or PBMCs; the material itself was cDNA or gDNA.

Per the original methods: Estimates of nucleated cell counts were drawn from the amplification of reference gene primers. Using immunoSEQ multiplex PCR, the repertoire was profiled, and TCRdb retains in-frame clones only, with some absent. The V and J calls and clone size come from that table; D and trimming were worked out from the DNA. Of about 160,000 clones in the sample, approximately 86% were seen once. V was trimmed by 0 bases and J by 5 bases, leaving 10 bases between them. This CDR3 has 15 residues. The germline CDR1 and CDR2 sequences are MGHRA and YSYEKL. This chain links TRBV4-1 with TRBJ1-4, with unresolved D. The sequence came from a man aged 65-85 years with acute or convalescent COVID-19. The specimen was peripheral blood. The CDR3 protein is CASSQEPRENEKLFF. The CDR3, as DNA: TGCGCCAGCAGCCAAGAGCCCCGGGAAAATGAAAAACTGTTTTTT.